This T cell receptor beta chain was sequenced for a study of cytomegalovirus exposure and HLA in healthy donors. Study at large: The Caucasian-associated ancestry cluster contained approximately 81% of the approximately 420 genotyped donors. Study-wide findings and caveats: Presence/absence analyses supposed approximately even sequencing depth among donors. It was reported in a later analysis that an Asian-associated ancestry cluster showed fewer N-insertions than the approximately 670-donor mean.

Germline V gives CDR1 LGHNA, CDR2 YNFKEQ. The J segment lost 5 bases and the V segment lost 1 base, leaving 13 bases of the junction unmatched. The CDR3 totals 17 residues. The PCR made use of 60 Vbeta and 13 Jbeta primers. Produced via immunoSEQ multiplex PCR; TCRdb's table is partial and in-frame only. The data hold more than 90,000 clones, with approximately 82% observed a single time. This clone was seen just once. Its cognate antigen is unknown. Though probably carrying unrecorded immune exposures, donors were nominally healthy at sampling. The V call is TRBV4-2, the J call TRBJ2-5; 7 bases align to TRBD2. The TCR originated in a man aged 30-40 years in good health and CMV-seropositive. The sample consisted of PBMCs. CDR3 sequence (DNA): TGTGCCAGCAGCCAAGTGGTTAGGAGCGGGAATGGGGAGACCCAGTACTTC. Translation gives CASSQVVRSGNGETQYF.